The clone carrying this T cell receptor (beta chain) was detected only a few times. The data were taken from a study of blood T cell repertoires in COVID-19. Study-wide context: Spain, Italy and the United States supplied samples that represented acute and convalescent COVID-19. Sources were T cells, B-cell-depleted T cells, or PBMCs; the material itself was cDNA or gDNA.

TCRdb's table, derived via immunoSEQ multiplex PCR, lists solely in-frame clones and lacks some. This sample has about 370,000 clones, with 90% found just once. Sequenced sample: peripheral blood. The clonotype comes from a man between 18 and 29 years old with active or convalescent COVID-19.

The CDR3 sequence: CASSSETYGYTF. For the CDR3, the DNA is TGTGCCAGCAGCTCGGAGACGTATGGCTACACCTTC. The J gene is TRBJ1-2, the V gene TRBV11-2; D not resolved. The CDR3 is 12 amino acids. Germline-derived CDR1 and CDR2 are SGHAT and FQNNGV. With 4 bases removed from V and 5 bases from J, the gap between germline ends came to 8 bases.